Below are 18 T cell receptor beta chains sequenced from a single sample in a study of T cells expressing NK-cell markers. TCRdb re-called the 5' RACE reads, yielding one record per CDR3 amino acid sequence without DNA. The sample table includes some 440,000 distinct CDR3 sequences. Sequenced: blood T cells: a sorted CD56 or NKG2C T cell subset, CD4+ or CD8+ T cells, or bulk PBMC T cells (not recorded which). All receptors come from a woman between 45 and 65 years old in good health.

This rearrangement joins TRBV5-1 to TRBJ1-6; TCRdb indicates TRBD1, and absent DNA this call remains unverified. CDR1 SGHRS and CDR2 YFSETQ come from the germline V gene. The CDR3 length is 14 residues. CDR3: CASRAGGEDSPLHF.

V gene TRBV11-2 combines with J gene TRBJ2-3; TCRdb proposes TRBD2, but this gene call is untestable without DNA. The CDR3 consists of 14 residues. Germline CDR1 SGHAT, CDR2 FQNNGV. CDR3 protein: CASRSLASVDTQYF.

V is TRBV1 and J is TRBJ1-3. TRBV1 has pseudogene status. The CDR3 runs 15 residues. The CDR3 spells CTSSQERGSGNTIYF.

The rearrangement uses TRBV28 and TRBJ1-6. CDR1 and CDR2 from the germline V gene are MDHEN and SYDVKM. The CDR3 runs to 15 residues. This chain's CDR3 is CASSFSGTSNSPLHF. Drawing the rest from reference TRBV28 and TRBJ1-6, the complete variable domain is DVKVTQSSRYLVKRTGEKVFLECVQDMDHENMFWYRQDPGLGLRLIYFSYDVKMKEKGDIPEGYSVSREKKERFSLILESASTNQTSMYLCASSFSGTSNSPLHFGNGTRLTVT.

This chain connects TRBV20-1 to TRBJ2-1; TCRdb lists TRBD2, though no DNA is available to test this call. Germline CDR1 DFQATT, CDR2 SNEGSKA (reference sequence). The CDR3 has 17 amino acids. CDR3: CSARDDPSGRKWREQFF.

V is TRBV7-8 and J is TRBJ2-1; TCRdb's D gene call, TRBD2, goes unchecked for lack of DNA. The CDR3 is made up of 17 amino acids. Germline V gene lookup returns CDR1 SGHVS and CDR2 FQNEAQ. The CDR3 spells CASRPRASGSSYNEQFF.

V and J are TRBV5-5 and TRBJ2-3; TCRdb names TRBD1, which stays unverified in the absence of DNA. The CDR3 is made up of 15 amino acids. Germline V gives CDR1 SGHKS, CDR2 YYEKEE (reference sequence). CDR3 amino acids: CASSPGTASTDTQYF.

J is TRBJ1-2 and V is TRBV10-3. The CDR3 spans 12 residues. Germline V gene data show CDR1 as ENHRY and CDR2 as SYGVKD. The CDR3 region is CAISETGYGYTF.

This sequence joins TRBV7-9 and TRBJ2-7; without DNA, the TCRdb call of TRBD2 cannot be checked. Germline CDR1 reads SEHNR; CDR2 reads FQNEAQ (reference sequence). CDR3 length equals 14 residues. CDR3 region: CASSRGTSGYEQYF.

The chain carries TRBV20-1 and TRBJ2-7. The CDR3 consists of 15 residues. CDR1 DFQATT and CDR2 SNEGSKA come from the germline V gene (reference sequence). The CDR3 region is CSARDTSGRLHEQYF.

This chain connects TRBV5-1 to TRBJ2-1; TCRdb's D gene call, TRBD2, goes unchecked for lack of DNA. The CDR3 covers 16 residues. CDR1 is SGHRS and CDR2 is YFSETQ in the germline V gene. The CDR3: CASSLVRGTSRNEQFF. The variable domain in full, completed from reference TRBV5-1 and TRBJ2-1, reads KAGVTQTPRYLIKTRGQQVTLSCSPISGHRSVSWYQQTPGQGLQFLFEYFSETQRNKGNFPGRFSGRQFSNSRSEMNVSTLELGDSALYLCASSLVRGTSRNEQFFGPGTRLTVL.

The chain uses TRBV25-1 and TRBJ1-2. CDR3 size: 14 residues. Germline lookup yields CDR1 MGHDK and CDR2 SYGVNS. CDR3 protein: CASSEFREGYGYTF.

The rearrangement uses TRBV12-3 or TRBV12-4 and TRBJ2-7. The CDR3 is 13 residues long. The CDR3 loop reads CASSLLLDYEQYF.

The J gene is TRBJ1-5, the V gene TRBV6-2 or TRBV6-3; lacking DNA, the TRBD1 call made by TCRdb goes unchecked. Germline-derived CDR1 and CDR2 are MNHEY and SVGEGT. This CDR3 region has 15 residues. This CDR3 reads CASSSGDRMGQPQHF.

The CDR3 is CASSIATETGELFF. The J gene is TRBJ2-2, the V gene TRBV5-5. CDR3 length: 14 amino acids. Germline V gives CDR1 SGHKS, CDR2 YYEKEE (reference sequence).

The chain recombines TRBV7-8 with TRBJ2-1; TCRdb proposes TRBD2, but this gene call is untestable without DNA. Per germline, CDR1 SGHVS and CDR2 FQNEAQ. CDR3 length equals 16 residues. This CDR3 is CASSFGAGGPGREQFF.

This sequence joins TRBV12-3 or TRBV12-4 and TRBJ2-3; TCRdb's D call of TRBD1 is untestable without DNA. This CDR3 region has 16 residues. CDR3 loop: CASSFSRQGYTDTQYF.

This CDR3 is CASSQPGQGPSGANVLTF. The chain uses TRBV4-2 and TRBJ2-6; the D call of TRBD1 rests on TCRdb alone, since no DNA is present to check it. Per germline, CDR1 LGHNA and CDR2 YNFKEQ. The CDR3 covers 18 residues.